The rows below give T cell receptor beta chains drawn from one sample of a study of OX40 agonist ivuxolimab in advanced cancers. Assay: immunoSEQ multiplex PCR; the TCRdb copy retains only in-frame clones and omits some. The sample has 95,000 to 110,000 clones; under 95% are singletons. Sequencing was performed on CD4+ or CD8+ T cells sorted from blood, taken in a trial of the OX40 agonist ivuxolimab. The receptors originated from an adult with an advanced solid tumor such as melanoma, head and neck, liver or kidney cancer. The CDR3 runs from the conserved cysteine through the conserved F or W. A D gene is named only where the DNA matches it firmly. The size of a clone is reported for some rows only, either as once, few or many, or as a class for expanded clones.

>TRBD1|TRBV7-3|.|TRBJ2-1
CASSLQGAYNEQFF
TGTGCCAGCAGCTTACAGGGGGCCTACAATGAGCAGTTCTTC
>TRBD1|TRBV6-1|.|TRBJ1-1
CASRSGGAGGNEAFF
TGTGCCAGCAGATCCGGTGGGGCAGGGGGAAATGAAGCTTTCTTT
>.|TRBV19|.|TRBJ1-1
CASSEQLNTEAFF
TGTGCCAGTAGTGAACAGTTGAACACTGAAGCTTTCTTT
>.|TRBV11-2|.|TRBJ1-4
CASAYRRGANEKLFF
TGTGCCAGCGCGTATAGACGGGGGGCTAATGAAAAACTGTTTTTT
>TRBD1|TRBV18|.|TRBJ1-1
CASSPTGGYTEAFF
TGTGCCAGCTCACCAACAGGGGGGTACACTGAAGCTTTCTTT
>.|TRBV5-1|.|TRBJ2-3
CASSLVTVTDTQYF
TGCGCCAGCAGCTTGGTTACAGTTACAGATACGCAGTATTTT
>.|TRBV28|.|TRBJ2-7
CASSLAGYEQYF
TGTGCCAGCAGTTTAGCCGGTTACGAGCAGTACTTC
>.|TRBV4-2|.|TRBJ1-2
CASSHNAGGGYTF
TGTGCCAGCAGCCACAATGCAGGCGGTGGCTACACCTTC
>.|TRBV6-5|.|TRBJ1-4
CASQRSGTLNEKLFF
TGTGCCAGCCAAAGATCCGGGACACTGAATGAAAAACTGTTTTTT
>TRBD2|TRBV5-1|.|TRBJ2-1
CASSAVTSGPRNEQFF
TGCGCCAGCAGCGCCGTTACTAGCGGGCCAAGGAATGAGCAGTTCTTC
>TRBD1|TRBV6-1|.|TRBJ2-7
CASSEPQGAGYEQYF
TGTGCCAGCAGTGAACCTCAGGGGGCTGGGTACGAGCAGTACTTC
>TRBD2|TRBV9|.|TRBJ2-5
CASSAGPLAGGVETQYF
TGTGCCAGCAGCGCCGGACCCCTAGCGGGAGGGGTCGAGACCCAGTACTTC
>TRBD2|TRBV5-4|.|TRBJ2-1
CASSLRPREGGHEQFF
TGTGCCAGCAGCTTAAGACCACGGGAGGGGGGGCATGAGCAGTTCTTC
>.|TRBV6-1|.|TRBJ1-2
CASSITGPGGYTF
TGTGCCAGCAGCATTACAGGTCCGGGTGGCTACACCTTC
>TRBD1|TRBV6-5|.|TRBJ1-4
CASSTGGASEKLFF
TGTGCCAGCAGCACAGGGGGCGCGAGTGAAAAACTGTTTTTT
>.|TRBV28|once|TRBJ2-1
CASSSTGYNEQFF
TGTGCCAGCAGTTCGACAGGTTACAATGAGCAGTTCTTC
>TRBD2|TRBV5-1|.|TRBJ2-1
CASSLDPTSGYNEQFF
TGCGCCAGCAGCTTGGATCCGACTAGCGGCTACAATGAGCAGTTCTTC
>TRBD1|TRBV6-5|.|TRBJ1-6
CASSSGTGVPLHF
TGTGCCAGCAGTTCTGGGACAGGGGTACCCCTCCACTTT
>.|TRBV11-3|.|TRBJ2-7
CASSLIPGTYEQYF
TGTGCCAGCAGCTTAATCCCGGGAACCTACGAGCAGTACTTC
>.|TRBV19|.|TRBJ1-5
CASSIGTGTIQQPQHF
TGTGCCAGTAGTATAGGGACCGGGACAATACAACAGCCCCAGCATTTT
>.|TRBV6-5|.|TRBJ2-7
CASSLQQGRDEQYF
TGTGCCAGCAGCCTCCAACAGGGACGGGACGAGCAGTACTTC
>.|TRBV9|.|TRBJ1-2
CASSPHGDNYGHTF
TGTGCCAGCAGCCCCCACGGGGACAACTATGGCCACACCTTC